These 8 T cell receptor beta chains were sequenced from one sample in a study of post-analysis software for immune sequencing data. Findings and caveats of the study: Roughly five TRBV segments, including TRBV5-6, TRBV5-1 and TRBV20-1, were more frequent in patients than controls.

Unique molecular identifiers had been added to the TCR beta cDNA libraries. Using its own MiXCR run on the PCR reads, TCRdb lists one record per CDR3 protein. The data show some 890,000 distinct CDR3 sequences, around 50% seen once. No antigen has been identified for these receptors. The specimen sequenced was blood. These receptors came from a girl aged 5-17 years with multiple sclerosis.

The gene calls are TRBV24-1 and TRBJ2-1, with 9 bases matching TRBD2. The V gene end was trimmed by 4 bases and the J gene end by 7 bases; junction bases not matched to a gene: 10. The CDR3 is 16 residues long. Germline loops: CDR1 KGHDR, CDR2 SFDVKD. The CDR3 bases are TGTGCCACCAGTGACCAGAGCGGGGGGACTTATAATGAGCAGTTCTTC. This codes for CATSDQSGGTYNEQFF.

V is TRBV27 and J is TRBJ2-7; the match to TRBD2 covers 8 bases. V gave up 5 bases and J gave up 0 bases; unmatched junction bases: 6. Germline V lookup: CDR1 MNHEY, CDR2 SMNVEV (reference sequence). The CDR3 loop spans 15 amino acids. The CDR3 loop is CASSTISGISYEQYF. The CDR3 DNA is TGTGCCAGCAGTACCATTAGCGGGATCTCCTACGAGCAGTACTTC.

The CDR3 loop is CASSGLARDGYEQYF. CDR3 DNA sequence: TGCGCCAGCAGCGGCCTAGCGAGAGACGGTTACGAGCAGTACTTC. The gene calls are TRBV5-1 and TRBJ2-5; TRBD2 might be the D (6 bases). The J call may be wrong; the DNA end is better matched by TRBJ2-7. The CDR3 extends over 15 amino acids. Germline V gene sequence: CDR1 SGHRS, CDR2 YFSETQ.

J is TRBJ2-7 and V is TRBV7-2; 12 bases map to TRBD1. This CDR3 region has 16 residues. Trimming took 3 bases from V and 3 from J; bases not matched to a gene: 6. Germline CDR1 is SGHTA and CDR2 is FQGNSA. The CDR3 sequence is CASSLAGTGGSYEQYF. CDR3 DNA sequence: TGTGCCAGCAGCTTGGCAGGGACAGGGGGCAGCTACGAGCAGTACTTC.

The chain carries TRBV11-1 and TRBJ2-1; the D gene is possibly TRBD2 (6 bases). Trimming stripped 1 base from V and 13 bases from J, with 17 bases between. The CDR3 has 14 amino acids. Germline CDR1 reads SGHAT; CDR2 reads FQDESV (reference sequence). DNA of the CDR3: TGTGCCAGCAGCTTAGTCGGAGGGAGAGAGACCCAGTTCTTC. This codes for CASSLVGGRETQFF.

The chain is built from TRBV5-1 and TRBJ1-6, with a possible D match to TRBD1 (6 bases). V lost 3 bases and J lost 5, with 12 bases in between. CDR3 length: 15 residues. Germline CDR1 reads SGHRS; CDR2 reads YFSETQ. DNA for the CDR3: TGCGCCAGCAGCTCGACAGGTGCTAATAATTCACCCCTCCACTTT. It translates to CASSSTGANNSPLHF.

Only one count was recorded for this clonotype. The genes are TRBV5-1 and TRBJ2-3; D possibly uses TRBD1 or TRBD2 (5 bases each). This CDR3 contains 14 residues. Germline V CDR1 and CDR2: SGHRS, YFSETQ. V lost 7 bases and J lost 4, with 16 bases in between. The DNA of the CDR3 is TGCGCCAGCGAAGAGGGGCCCATCGCAGATACGCAGTATTTT. This sequence encodes CASEEGPIADTQYF.

This clonotype was detected only a few times. V is TRBV5-6 and J is TRBJ2-4; D is perhaps TRBD1 (5 bases). This CDR3 spans 16 amino acids. Trimming pared 6 bases from V and 0 bases from J, leaving 16 bases between. The germline V gene encodes CDR1 SGHDT and CDR2 YYEEEE. The CDR3 sequence is CASTVRQLLAKNIQYF. In nucleotides, the CDR3 is TGTGCCAGCACCGTTCGACAGCTTCTAGCCAAAAACATTCAGTACTTC.